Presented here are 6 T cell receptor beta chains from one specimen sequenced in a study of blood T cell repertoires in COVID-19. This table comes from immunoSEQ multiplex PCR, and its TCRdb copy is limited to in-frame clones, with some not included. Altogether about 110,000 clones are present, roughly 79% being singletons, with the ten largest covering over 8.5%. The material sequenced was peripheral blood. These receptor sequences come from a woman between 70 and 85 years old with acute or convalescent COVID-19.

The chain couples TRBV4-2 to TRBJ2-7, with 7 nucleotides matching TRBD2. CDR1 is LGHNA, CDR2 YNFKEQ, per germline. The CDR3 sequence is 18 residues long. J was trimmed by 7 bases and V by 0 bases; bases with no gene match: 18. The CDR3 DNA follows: TGTGCCAGCAGCCAAGATTCATTCCGGGGCCAGGCCGGGGGGGAGCAGTACTTC. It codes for CASSQDSFRGQAGGEQYF.

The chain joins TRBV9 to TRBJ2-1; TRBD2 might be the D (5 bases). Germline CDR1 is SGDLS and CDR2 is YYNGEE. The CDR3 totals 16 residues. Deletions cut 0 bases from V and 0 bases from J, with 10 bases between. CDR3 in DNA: TGTGCCAGCAGCGTAGAGTCCCGGGGCTCCTACAATGAGCAGTTCTTC. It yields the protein CASSVESRGSYNEQFF.

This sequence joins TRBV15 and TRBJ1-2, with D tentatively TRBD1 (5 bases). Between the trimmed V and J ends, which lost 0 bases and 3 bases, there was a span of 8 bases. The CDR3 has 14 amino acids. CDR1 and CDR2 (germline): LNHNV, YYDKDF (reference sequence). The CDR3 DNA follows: TGTGCCACCAGCAGAGATTGGGGGGACTATGGCTACACCTTC. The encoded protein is CATSRDWGDYGYTF.

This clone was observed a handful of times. This CDR3 is CASSLERQGGNSPLHF. The DNA for the CDR3 is TGTGCCAGCAGCTTAGAGCGTCAGGGGGGTAATTCACCCCTCCACTTT. V usage is TRBV7-2 and J usage is TRBJ1-6; the match to TRBD1 covers 7 bases. V lost 1 base to trimming and J lost 6 bases; unmatched junction nucleotides: 6. This CDR3 is built from 16 residues. Germline V gene data show CDR1 as SGHTA and CDR2 as FQGNSA.

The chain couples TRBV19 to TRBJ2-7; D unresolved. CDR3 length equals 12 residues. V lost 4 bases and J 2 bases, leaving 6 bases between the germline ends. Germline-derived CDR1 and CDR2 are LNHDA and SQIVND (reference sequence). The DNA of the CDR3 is TGTGCCAGTAGTACCAGGACCTACGAGCAGTACTTC. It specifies CASSTRTYEQYF. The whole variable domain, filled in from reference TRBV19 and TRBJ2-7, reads DGGITQSPKYLFRKEGQNVTLSCEQNLNHDAMYWYRQDPGQGLRLIYYSQIVNDFQKGDIAEGYSVSREKKESFPLTVTSAQKNPTAFYLCASSTRTYEQYFGPGTRLTVT.

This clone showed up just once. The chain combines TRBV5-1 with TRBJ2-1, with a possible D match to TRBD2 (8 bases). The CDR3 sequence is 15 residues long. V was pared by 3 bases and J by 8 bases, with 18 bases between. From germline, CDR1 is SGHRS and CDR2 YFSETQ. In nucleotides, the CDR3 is TGCGCCAGCAGCTCTTCAGGGGGGACTAGTTATGAGCAGTTCTTC. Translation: CASSSSGGTSYEQFF. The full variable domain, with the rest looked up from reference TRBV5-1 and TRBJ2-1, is KAGVTQTPRYLIKTRGQQVTLSCSPISGHRSVSWYQQTPGQGLQFLFEYFSETQRNKGNFPGRFSGRQFSNSRSEMNVSTLELGDSALYLCASSSSGGTSYEQFFGPGTRLTVL.